This is a list of T cell receptor beta chains from one sample in a study of human T cells and chemical hapten exposure. Using its own MiXCR run on the RACE reads, TCRdb lists one record per CDR3 protein. The repertoire has 180,000 or so distinct CDR3 sequences, about 14% of them found once; the top ten carry about 1.7%. Sequenced material: whole blood, taken in connection with sensitization to the hapten diphenylcyclopropenone (DPC). Receptors originate from a woman in her twenties or thirties with alopecia areata. Some clones in this sample may be carry-over from other donors' samples. CDR3s include the opening cysteine and the closing phenylalanine or tryptophan. The D gene is left open where the match is weak. Clone size appears in some rows only: once, few, many, or a class for an expanded clone.

>TRBV14|TRBJ2-3|few|17|TRBD1
TGTGCCAGCAGCCAAACACTTGGGACAGGGCGCACAGATACGCAGTATTTT
CASSQTLGTGRTDTQYF
>TRBV30|TRBJ2-2|few|14|NA
TGTGCCTGGAGTGTAAATAGGTACACCGGGGAGCTGTTTTTT
CAWSVNRYTGELFF
>TRBV6-2/TRBV6-3|TRBJ1-2|few|17|TRBD1
TGTGCCAGCAGTTACTCGAGGACAGGACAATTAAACTATGGCTACACCTTC
CASSYSRTGQLNYGYTF
>TRBV2|TRBJ2-1|NA|16|TRBD1
TGTGCCAGCAGTGATTGGGGGACAGCCCAAAACGATGAGCAGTTCTTC
CASSDWGTAQNDEQFF
>TRBV3-1|TRBJ1-6|NA|14|TRBD1
TGTGCCAGCAGCCAACAGACAGGGAGTTCACCCCTCCACTTT
CASSQQTGSSPLHF
>TRBV11-2|TRBJ2-3|NA|13|NA
TGTGCCAGCAGCTCCCGGGTAGTGGATACGCAGTATTTT
CASSSRVVDTQYF
>TRBV29-1|TRBJ1-1|NA|10|NA
TGCAGCGTTGGCGAATTTGAAGCTTTCTTT
CSVGEFEAFF
>TRBV7-9|TRBJ1-1|NA|14|TRBD1
TGTGCCAGCAGCCCCGGGACAGATAACACTGAAGCTTTCTTT
CASSPGTDNTEAFF
>TRBV6-5|TRBJ2-2|NA|18|TRBD2
TGTGCCAGCAGTTACTCCCCATCCCAGCGGGGGGGCCTCGGGGAGCTGTTTTTT
CASSYSPSQRGGLGELFF
>TRBV10-2|TRBJ2-1|many|12|TRBD1
TGCGCCAGCGGATCAGGGGGCGATGAGCAGTTCTTC
CASGSGGDEQFF
>TRBV29-1|TRBJ1-4|few|13|TRBD1
TGCAGCGTTCTCGACAGGGCGGCCGAAAAACTGTTTTTT
CSVLDRAAEKLFF
>TRBV5-1|TRBJ2-7|NA|15|TRBD2
TGCGCCAGCAGCGCCCCGGGACTAGCGACGGACGAGCAGTACTTC
CASSAPGLATDEQYF
>TRBV9|TRBJ2-1|NA|18|NA
TGTGCCAGCAGCGTAGGTCCCCGGGAGCGGGTGTCCTACAATGAGCAGTTCTTC
CASSVGPRERVSYNEQFF
>TRBV5-6|TRBJ1-1|NA|16|NA
TGTGCCAGCAGCTTGGTAACAGGGCCCATGATCACTGAAGCTTTCTTT
CASSLVTGPMITEAFF
>TRBV7-2|TRBJ1-5|NA|13|NA
TGTGCCAGCAGCTGGGACTTTCAACAGCCCCAGCATTTT
CASSWDFQQPQHF
>TRBV18|TRBJ2-2|few|14|NA
TGTGCCAGCTCACCCGAGGGAATCGCCGGGGAGCTGTTTTTT
CASSPEGIAGELFF
>TRBV20-1|TRBJ2-7|many|12|NA
TGCAGTGCTAGAGGCGGGAACCACCCCCCGTCCTTC
CSARGGNHPPSF
>TRBV11-3|TRBJ2-1|NA|13|NA
TGTGCCAGCAGCTTACGACAGAACAATGAGCAGTTCTTC
CASSLRQNNEQFF
>TRBV28|TRBJ1-2|once|12|NA
TGTGCCAGCAGTTTTCCCAGGGCTGGCTACACCTTC
CASSFPRAGYTF
>TRBV18|TRBJ2-1|NA|12|NA
TGTGCCAGCTCACCGGCCGGATATGAGCAGTTCTTC
CASSPAGYEQFF
>TRBV29-1|TRBJ2-3|NA|13|NA
TGCAGCGTTCTCGGCGGGACGACAGATACGCAGTATTTT
CSVLGGTTDTQYF
>TRBV19|TRBJ2-7|NA|13|TRBD2
TGTGCCAGTAGTCGGAGCGGGAGAGACGAGCAGTACTTC
CASSRSGRDEQYF
>TRBV12-3/TRBV12-4|TRBJ1-2|NA|18|NA
TGTGCCAGCAGTTTAGAAGTGGGCAGGGTGGGGACGAACTATGGCTACACCTTC
CASSLEVGRVGTNYGYTF
>TRBV18|TRBJ2-7|many|15|TRBD2
TGTGCCAGCTCACCGGGCAGCGGGAGAGTTTCCGAGCAGTACTTC
CASSPGSGRVSEQYF
>TRBV27|TRBJ2-2|NA|18|TRBD1
TGTGCCAGCAGTCCATACGGACCGGGACAGGGTAACGGCGGGGAGCTGTTTTTT
CASSPYGPGQGNGGELFF
>TRBV6-1|TRBJ2-3|NA|16|NA
TGTGCCAGCAGTCAATCAGGGATACGAGGAACAGATACGCAGTATTTT
CASSQSGIRGTDTQYF
>TRBV20-1|TRBJ2-1|NA|15|TRBD2
TGCAGTGCTAGTGACCTAGCGGGGACCTACAATGAGCAGTTCTTC
CSASDLAGTYNEQFF
>TRBV12-3/TRBV12-4|TRBJ1-1|many|14|TRBD1
TGTGCCAGCACCGGACAGGGGATAACACTTGGAGCTTTCTTT
CASTGQGITLGAFF
>TRBV7-2|TRBJ2-5|many|15|NA
TGTGCCAGCAGGTCAGGACGGACATTAGGAGAGACCCAGTACTTC
CASRSGRTLGETQYF